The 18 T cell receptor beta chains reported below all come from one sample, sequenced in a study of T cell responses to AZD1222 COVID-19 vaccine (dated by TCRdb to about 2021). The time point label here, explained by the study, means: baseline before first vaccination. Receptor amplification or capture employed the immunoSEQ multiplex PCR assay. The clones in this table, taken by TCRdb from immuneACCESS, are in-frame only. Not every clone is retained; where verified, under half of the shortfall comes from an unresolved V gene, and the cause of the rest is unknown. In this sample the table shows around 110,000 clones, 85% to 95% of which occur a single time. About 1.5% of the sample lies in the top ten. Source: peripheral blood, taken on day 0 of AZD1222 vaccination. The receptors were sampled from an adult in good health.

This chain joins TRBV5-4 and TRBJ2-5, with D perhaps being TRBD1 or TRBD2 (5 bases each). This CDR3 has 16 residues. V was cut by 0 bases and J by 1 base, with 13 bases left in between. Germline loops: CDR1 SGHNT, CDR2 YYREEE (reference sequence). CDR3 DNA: TGTGCCAGCAGCTTGGATGGGGGAGAAGGCCAAGAGACCCAGTACTTC. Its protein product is CASSLDGGEGQETQYF.

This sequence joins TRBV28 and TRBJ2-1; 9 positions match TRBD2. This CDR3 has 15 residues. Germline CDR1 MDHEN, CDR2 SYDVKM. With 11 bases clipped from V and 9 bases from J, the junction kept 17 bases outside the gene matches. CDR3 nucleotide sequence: TGTGCCCACACTGGGGCTAGCGGGACGGGCGGTGAGCAGTTCTTC. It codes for CAHTGASGTGGEQFF.

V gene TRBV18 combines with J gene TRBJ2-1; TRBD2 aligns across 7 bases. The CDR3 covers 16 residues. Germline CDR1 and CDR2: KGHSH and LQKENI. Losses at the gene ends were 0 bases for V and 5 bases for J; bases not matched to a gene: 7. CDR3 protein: CASSPPEGGPHNEQFF. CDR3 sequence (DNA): TGTGCCAGCTCACCACCGGAGGGAGGGCCCCACAATGAGCAGTTCTTC.

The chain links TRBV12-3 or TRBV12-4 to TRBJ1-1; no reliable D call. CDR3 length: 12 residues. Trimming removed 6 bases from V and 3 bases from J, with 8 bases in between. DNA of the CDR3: TGTGCCAGCAGATTGGAGGACACTGAAGCTTTCTTT. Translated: CASRLEDTEAFF.

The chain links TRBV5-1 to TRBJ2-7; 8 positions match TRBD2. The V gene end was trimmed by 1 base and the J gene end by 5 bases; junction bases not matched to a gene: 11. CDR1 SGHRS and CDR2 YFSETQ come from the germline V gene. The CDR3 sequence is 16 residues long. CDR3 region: CASSLFESAGGHEQYV. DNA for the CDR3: TGCGCCAGCAGCTTGTTCGAGTCGGCGGGAGGCCACGAGCAGTACGTC.

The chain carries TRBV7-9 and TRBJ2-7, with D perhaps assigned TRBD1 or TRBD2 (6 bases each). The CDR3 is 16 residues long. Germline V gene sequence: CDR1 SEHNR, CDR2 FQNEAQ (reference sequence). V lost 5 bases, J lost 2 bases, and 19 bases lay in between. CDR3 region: CASSRWRGAETYEQYF. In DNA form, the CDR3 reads TGTGCCAGCAGCCGATGGAGGGGGGCCGAGACCTACGAGCAGTACTTC.

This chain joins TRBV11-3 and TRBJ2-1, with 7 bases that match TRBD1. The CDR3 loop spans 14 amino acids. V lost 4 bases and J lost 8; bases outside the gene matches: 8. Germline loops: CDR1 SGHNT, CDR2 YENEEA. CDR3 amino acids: CASSSRQGRYEQFF. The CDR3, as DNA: TGTGCCAGCAGCTCCCGACAGGGAAGGTATGAGCAGTTCTTC. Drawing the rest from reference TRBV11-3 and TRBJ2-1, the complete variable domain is EAGVVQSPRYKIIEKKQPVAFWCNPISGHNTLYWYLQNLGQGPELLIRYENEEAVDDSQLPKDRFSAERLKGVDSTLKIQPAELGDSAVYLCASSSRQGRYEQFFGPGTRLTVL.

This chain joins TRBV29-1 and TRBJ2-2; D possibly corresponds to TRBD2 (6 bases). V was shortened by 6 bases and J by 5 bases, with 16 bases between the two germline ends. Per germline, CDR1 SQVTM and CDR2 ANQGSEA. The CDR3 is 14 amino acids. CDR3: CSVPGPGGTGELFF. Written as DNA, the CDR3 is TGCAGCGTACCGGGTCCTGGAGGGACCGGGGAGCTGTTTTTT.

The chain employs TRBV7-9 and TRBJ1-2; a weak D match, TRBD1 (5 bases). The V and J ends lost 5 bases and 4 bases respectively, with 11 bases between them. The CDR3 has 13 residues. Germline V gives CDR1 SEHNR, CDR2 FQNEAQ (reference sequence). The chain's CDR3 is CASSQGVGYGYTF. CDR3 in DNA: TGTGCCAGCAGCCAGGGTGTTGGCTATGGCTACACCTTC.

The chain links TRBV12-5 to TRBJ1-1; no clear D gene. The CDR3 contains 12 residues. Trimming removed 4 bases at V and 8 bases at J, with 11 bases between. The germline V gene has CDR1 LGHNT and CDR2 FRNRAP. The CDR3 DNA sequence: TGTGCTAGTGGTTCCCACGCGGCCGAAGCTTTCTTT. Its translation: CASGSHAAEAFF.

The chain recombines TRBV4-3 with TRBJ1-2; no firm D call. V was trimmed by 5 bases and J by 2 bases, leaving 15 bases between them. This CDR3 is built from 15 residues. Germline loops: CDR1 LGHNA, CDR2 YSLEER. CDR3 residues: CASSWQLGSNYGYTF. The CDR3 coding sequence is TGCGCCAGCAGCTGGCAATTAGGCTCCAACTATGGCTACACCTTC.

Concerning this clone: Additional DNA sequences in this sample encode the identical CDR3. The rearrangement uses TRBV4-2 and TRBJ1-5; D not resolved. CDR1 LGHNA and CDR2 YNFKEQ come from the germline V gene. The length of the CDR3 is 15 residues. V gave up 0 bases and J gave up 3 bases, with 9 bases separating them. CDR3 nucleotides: TGTGCCAGCAGCCAAGATCAAACCGCCAATCAGCCCCAGCATTTT. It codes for CASSQDQTANQPQHF.

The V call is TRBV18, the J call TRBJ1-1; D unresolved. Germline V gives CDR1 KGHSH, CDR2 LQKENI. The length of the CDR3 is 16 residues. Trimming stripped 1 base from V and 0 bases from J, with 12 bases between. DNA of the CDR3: TGTGCCAGCTCACCACGCCTTGCGGATATGAACACTGAAGCTTTCTTT. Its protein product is CASSPRLADMNTEAFF.

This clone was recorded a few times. The CDR3 sequence is CASSLADNSNYGYTF. In nucleotides, the CDR3 is TGCGCCAGCAGCTTGGCCGATAACAGCAACTATGGCTACACCTTC. The chain links TRBV5-1 to TRBJ1-2; D unresolved. This CDR3 comprises 15 residues. CDR1 is SGHRS and CDR2 is YFSETQ in the germline V gene. Trimming stripped 0 bases from V and 2 bases from J, with 11 bases between.

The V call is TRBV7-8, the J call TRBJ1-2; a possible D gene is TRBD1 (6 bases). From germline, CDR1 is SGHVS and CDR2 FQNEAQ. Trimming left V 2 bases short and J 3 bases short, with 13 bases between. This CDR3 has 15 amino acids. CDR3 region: CASSLIQGNDYGYTF. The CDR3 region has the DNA TGTGCCAGCAGCTTAATACAGGGTAATGACTATGGCTACACCTTC.

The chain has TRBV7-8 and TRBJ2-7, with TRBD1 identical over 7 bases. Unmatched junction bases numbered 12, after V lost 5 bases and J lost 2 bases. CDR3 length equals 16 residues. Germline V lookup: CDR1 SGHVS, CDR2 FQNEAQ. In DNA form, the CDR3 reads TGTGCCAGCAGCCTAGGGCCCCGGGGACAGACCTACGAGCAGTACTTC. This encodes CASSLGPRGQTYEQYF.

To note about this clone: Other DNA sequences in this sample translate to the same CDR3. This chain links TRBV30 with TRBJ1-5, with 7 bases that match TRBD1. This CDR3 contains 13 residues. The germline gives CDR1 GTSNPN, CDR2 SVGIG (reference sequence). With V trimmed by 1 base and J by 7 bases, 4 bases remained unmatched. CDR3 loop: CAWSGQGDQPQHF. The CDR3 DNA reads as TGTGCCTGGAGTGGACAGGGTGACCAGCCCCAGCATTTT.

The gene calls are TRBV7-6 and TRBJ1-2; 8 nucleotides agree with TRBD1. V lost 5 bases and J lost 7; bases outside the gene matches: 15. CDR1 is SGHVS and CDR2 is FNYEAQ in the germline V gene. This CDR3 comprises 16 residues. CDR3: CASSANPAQGGLGYTF. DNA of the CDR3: TGTGCCAGCAGCGCTAATCCGGCACAGGGGGGACTTGGCTACACCTTC.